Here is one TCR beta chain with its context. Its target antigen remains unknown. No base quality information exists; no much larger clone differs at one position. The data were taken from a study of blood T cell repertoires in COVID-19 (dated by TCRdb to about 2020). A note on the overall study: Collaborator samples came from the United States, Italy and Spain and covered acute and convalescent phases of COVID-19. The samples were drawn from two sources: the first 160 participants of the ongoing ImmuneRACE study, and 950 to 1,500 subjects contributed by 6 global collaborators. The dataset comprised deeply sampled blood TCRbeta repertoires from subjects exposed to, actively infected with, or recovered from COVID-19. The prospective study material was composed of cDNA or gDNA derived from T cells, B-cell-depleted T cells, or PBMCs. The repertoires were released in a freely available public database intended as a resource for research on the immune response to SARS-CoV-2. A de-identified subject ID, COVID-19 status, age in years and sex were almost always included in the sample metadata. Where HLA class I and class II types were available, the types were taken from metadata supplied by the sample provider, not from assay-based typing. Broad study findings and their caveats: Clinical and demographic metadata were provided uncurated, with the amount varying by source and participant.

One collaborating source in Seattle enrolled patients during active infection and followed them longitudinally through the course of disease. The collaborating institutions used their own protocols to collect whole blood in K2EDTA tubes. Collaborator samples were shipped for TCRbeta analysis as frozen whole blood, isolated PBMCs, or DNA extracted from either sample type. The CDR1 and CDR2 encoded by the germline V gene (reference sequence) are MNHEY and SMNVEV. CDR3 length: 16 amino acids, cysteine to phenylalanine. CDR3 DNA is the only sequence kept; it has 48 bases, read in frame from the first base. After removal of 4 bases from V and 4 bases from J, the junction retains 13 bases not matched to a gene. The immunoSEQ Assay, a bias-controlled multiplex PCR, was used to amplify TCRbeta CDR3 regions from genomic DNA. Processing in the source paper ran as follows. Nucleated cell counts per sample were estimated from amplification of reference gene primers within the assay. Sequence reads were collapsed and filtered to measure the absolute abundance of every unique TCRbeta CDR3 rearrangement. For each sample, productive Simpson clonality was calculated as the square root of Simpson's diversity index over productive rearrangements. What TCRdb holds here is the immuneACCESS table cut down to in-frame rearrangements. Part of the clones is not present; checked against another copy, under half of the missing clones reflect an unresolved V gene, and the others are unexplained. V, J and clone size are those of that table, while D and trimming were read from the DNA. The sample table contains approximately 440,000 clones; only one count was recorded for about 91% of them. The top ten hold 10% to 15% of the sample.

The sample taken for sequencing was peripheral blood. The sequence joins TRBV27 to TRBJ2-7; a stretch of 7 junction bases matches TRBD1. The sequence came from a woman aged 50 to 60 with COVID-19, enrolled during active disease. The DNA sequence is given as TGTGCCAGCAGTTCGCCTCGGACAGGAGGCAGTTACGAGCAGTACTTC. Its amino acids are CASSSPRTGGSYEQYF.